Listed here is a single T cell receptor beta chain. The germline V gene has CDR1 SQVTM and CDR2 ANQGSEA. The CDR3 extends over 12 amino acids. V lost 4 bases to trimming and J lost 4 bases; unmatched junction nucleotides: 3. This entry belongs to a study of blood T cell repertoires in COVID-19. Across the study: The United States, Italy and Spain supplied acute and convalescent COVID-19 samples. T cells, B-cell-depleted T cells, or PBMCs provided the cDNA or gDNA that served as material.

In the original workflow: Cell counts per sample came from amplifying reference gene primers. The method was immunoSEQ multiplex PCR; TCRdb's version includes in-frame clones alone and lacks a portion of them. The V and J calls and clone size were taken over from that table, and D and trimming were inferred from the DNA. Of roughly 160,000 clones in the sample, around 89% were seen once. Sequencing was carried out using peripheral blood. This TCR derives from a middle-aged man who had recovered from COVID-19. The chain combines TRBV29-1 with TRBJ1-2, with 7 bases identical to TRBD1. As DNA, the CDR3 is TGCAGCGTTGCGACAGGGTTCTATGGCTACACCTTC. Translating gives CSVATGFYGYTF.